This T cell receptor beta chain is from a study of blood T cell repertoires in COVID-19. Across the study: From the United States, Italy and Spain came samples of acute and convalescent COVID-19.

Germline V CDR1 and CDR2: SGHNT, YENEEA. This CDR3 has 13 amino acids. The V end was cut by 2 bases, the J end by 4 bases, with 8 bases between. Clones were sequenced by immunoSEQ multiplex PCR, and TCRdb holds only the in-frame ones, with some missing. The sample has about 340,000 clones, around 83% seen once. This chain uses TRBV11-3 with TRBJ1-2; unclear D gene. The sequenced sample consisted of peripheral blood. The sequence was obtained from a young man with active or convalescent COVID-19. In DNA form, the CDR3 reads TGTGCCAGCAGCTTAATCAGTTTCTATGGCTACACCTTC. This encodes CASSLISFYGYTF.